Below, 26 T cell receptor beta chains from the same sample are listed, as sequenced in a study of neurological immune-mediated disorders. TCRdb reanalysed the 5' RACE reads using MiXCR and keeps one entry per CDR3 protein. The table records roughly 50,000 distinct CDR3 sequences, around 4.5% of them present only once. The source material was PBMCs. Every receptor here comes from a woman between 55 and 75 years old with multiple sclerosis.

This clonotype has more than one count but fewer than ten. V and J are TRBV4-2 and TRBJ2-2; 8 positions match TRBD2. The junction had 3 bases not matched to a gene; V was cut back by 1 base and J by 2 bases. This CDR3 has 16 residues. The V gene's germline CDR1 is LGHNA and CDR2 YNFKEQ. The CDR3 region is CASSQVAGGNTGELFF. For the CDR3, the DNA is TGTGCCAGCAGCCAAGTGGCGGGGGGAAACACCGGGGAGCTGTTTTTT.

The table lists this clonotype with many counts. The chain employs TRBV10-1 and TRBJ2-7; D might be TRBD1 (5 bases). The germline gives CDR1 WNHNN, CDR2 SYGVQD (reference sequence). Deletions cut 8 bases from V and 2 bases from J, with 16 bases between. The CDR3 covers 14 residues. This CDR3 is CASHQGMTAYEQYF. DNA for the CDR3: TGCGCCAGCCATCAGGGCATGACGGCCTACGAGCAGTACTTC.

The table lists this clonotype with many counts. This chain connects TRBV20-1 to TRBJ2-1; 11 bases are a match to TRBD2. The CDR3 is 14 residues long. Germline V gives CDR1 DFQATT, CDR2 SNEGSKA (reference sequence). DNA of the CDR3: TGCAGCAGGGCTAGCGGGAGGTTGGCCAATGAGCAGTTCTTC. Amino acid sequence: CSRASGRLANEQFF.

This clonotype was counted ten times or more. The CDR3 here is CASTPSGTRKDTQYF. In DNA form, the CDR3 reads TGCGCCAGCACCCCCAGCGGGACTAGAAAGGATACGCAGTATTTT. This chain uses TRBV4-1 with TRBJ2-3, with 8 bases fitting TRBD2. Germline assignment: CDR1 MGHRA and CDR2 YSYEKL. Trimming at V came to 7 bases and at J to 6 bases, leaving 12 bases not matched to a gene. The CDR3 length is 15 residues.

This clonotype was detected ten times or more. This chain connects TRBV3-1 to TRBJ2-5; TRBD1 matches 7 bases. The CDR3 loop spans 14 amino acids. Germline CDR1 is LGHDT and CDR2 is YNNKEL (reference sequence). V trimming: 5 bases; J trimming: 4 bases; junction bases outside the gene matches: 7. The CDR3 loop reads CASSDNRGRETQYF. CDR3 nucleotides: TGTGCCAGCAGCGACAACAGGGGCCGAGAGACCCAGTACTTC.

The gene calls are TRBV2 and TRBJ1-2, with D maybe TRBD1 (6 bases). The CDR3 loop spans 16 amino acids. Trimming removed 7 bases at V and 0 bases at J, with 18 bases between. Germline CDR1 and CDR2: SNHLY and FYNNEI. CDR3 DNA sequence: TGTGCCAGCACTCCTTTCAGGGACACTTCTAACTATGGCTACACCTTC. Protein sequence: CASTPFRDTSNYGYTF.

Many counts were recorded for this clonotype. This chain uses TRBV5-6 with TRBJ1-1; TRBD1 aligns across 7 bases. The CDR3 covers 12 residues. Per the germline V gene, CDR1 is SGHDT and CDR2 is YYEEEE. J lost 6 bases, V lost 3 bases, and 2 bases had no gene match. Here the CDR3 reads CASSSQGAEAFF. As DNA, the CDR3 is TGTGCCAGCAGCTCGCAGGGGGCTGAAGCTTTCTTT. The variable domain in full, with the rest retrieved from reference TRBV5-6 and TRBJ1-1, is DAGVTQSPTHLIKTRGQQVTLRCSPKSGHDTVSWYQQALGQGPQFIFQYYEEEERQRGNFPDRFSGHQFPNYSSELNVNALLLGDSALYLCASSSQGAEAFFGQGTRLTVV.

V usage is TRBV18 and J usage is TRBJ2-7; 9 positions agree with TRBD1. CDR3 size: 15 residues. Germline V lookup: CDR1 KGHSH, CDR2 LQKENI. V dropped 5 bases and J dropped 5; count of bases not matched to a gene: 10. As DNA, the CDR3 is TGTGCCAGCTCAACCTACGGGACAGGGTTCAACGAGCAGTACTTC. Translating it yields CASSTYGTGFNEQYF.

This clonotype was recorded many times. The rearrangement joins TRBV5-1 to TRBJ2-5; the D is unclear. The CDR3 extends over 13 amino acids. Trimming shortened V by 1 base and J by 1 base, and 5 bases separated the two germline ends. The germline gives CDR1 SGHRS, CDR2 YFSETQ. The CDR3 is CASSLNIQETQYF. The DNA of the CDR3 is TGCGCCAGCAGCTTGAACATCCAAGAGACCCAGTACTTC.

Ten or more counts support this clonotype. V usage is TRBV5-1 and J usage is TRBJ2-3; D not certain. Trimming took 0 bases from V and 4 from J, leaving 15 bases between them. The CDR3 length is 16 residues. The germline CDR1 and CDR2 sequences are SGHRS and YFSETQ. The CDR3 region has the DNA TGCGCCAGCAGCTTGGTCCCGGGTCAGACGTCAGATACGCAGTATTTT. This translates into CASSLVPGQTSDTQYF.

V and J are TRBV9 and TRBJ2-2; D call uncertain. This CDR3 spans 12 amino acids. V was trimmed by 0 bases and J by 6 bases, leaving 3 bases between them. CDR1 and CDR2 (germline): SGDLS, YYNGEE. The CDR3 is CASSVDAGELFF. The CDR3 nucleotides read TGTGCCAGCAGCGTAGATGCCGGGGAGCTGTTTTTT. Full variable domain (rest looked up from reference TRBV9 and TRBJ2-2): DSGVTQTPKHLITATGQRVTLRCSPRSGDLSVYWYQQSLDQGLQFLIQYYNGEERAKGNILERFSAQQFPDLHSELNLSSLELGDSALYFCASSVDAGELFFGEGSRLTVL.

This clonotype was detected many times. The chain uses TRBV20-1 and TRBJ1-2, with D possibly TRBD1 on 5 matching bases. Trimming took off 2 bases at V and 8 bases at J, with 12 bases between the two ends. Germline assignment: CDR1 DFQATT and CDR2 SNEGSKA (reference sequence). This CDR3 has 12 amino acids. The CDR3 protein is CSARSSGDGYTF. CDR3 coding DNA: TGCAGTGCTAGATCCTCGGGGGACGGCTACACCTTC.

This clonotype has ten or more counts. One end of the junction varies from germline; a read error may be responsible. V is TRBV7-9 and J is TRBJ1-6, with 8 bases fitting TRBD1. The CDR3 loop spans 16 amino acids. CDR1 is SEHNR and CDR2 is FQNEAQ in the germline V gene (reference sequence). Here the CDR3 reads CASSESRTGYNSPLNF. The DNA of the CDR3 is TGTGCCAGCAGCGAATCAAGGACAGGGTATAATTCACCCCTCAACTTT.

This clonotype occurred many times. This chain joins TRBV27 and TRBJ1-1; D uncertain. V was trimmed by 4 bases and J by 1 base, leaving 7 bases between them. This CDR3 has 13 residues. The germline V gene encodes CDR1 MNHEY and CDR2 SMNVEV (reference sequence). CDR3 residues: CASSSLANTEAFF. CDR3 bases: TGTGCCAGCAGTTCCTTGGCGAACACTGAAGCTTTCTTT.

The J gene is TRBJ2-1, the V gene TRBV5-1, with D perhaps given as TRBD1 or TRBD2 (6 bases each). V gave up 3 bases and J gave up 5 bases, with 15 bases separating them. The CDR3 contains 15 residues. Looked up from germline, CDR1 is SGHRS and CDR2 is YFSETQ. The CDR3 DNA follows: TGCGCCAGCAGCTCCTGGGGGGCGGCGAACAATGAGCAGTTCTTC. Translating gives CASSSWGAANNEQFF.

V gene TRBV12-3 or TRBV12-4 combines with J gene TRBJ1-2; possibly TRBD1 for D (5 bases). This CDR3 contains 14 residues. Deletions cut 6 bases from V and 5 bases from J, with 16 bases between. CDR3 nucleotide sequence: TGTGCCAGCAGCCGAATAAGGGGTGGATATGGCTACACCTTC. This sequence encodes CASSRIRGGYGYTF.

This clonotype was seen ten or more times. The V call is TRBV20-1, the J call TRBJ1-5; D is uncertain. V gave up 6 bases and J gave up 6 bases, with 21 bases separating them. The CDR3 consists of 15 residues. Per the germline V gene, CDR1 is DFQATT and CDR2 is SNEGSKA (reference sequence). As DNA, the CDR3 is TGCAGTGCGGAAACAAGGGTGGCTGGCAGTCAGCCCCAGCATTTT. Its protein product is CSAETRVAGSQPQHF.

This clonotype was picked up many times. The V call is TRBV20-1, the J call TRBJ2-3; 16 bases are a match to TRBD2. CDR3 length: 16 amino acids. After removal of 6 bases from V and 2 bases from J, the junction contained 5 bases not matched to a gene. Germline CDR1 DFQATT, CDR2 SNEGSKA (reference sequence). This CDR3 reads CSAPGLAGGYTDTQYF. The CDR3 DNA follows: TGCAGTGCCCCGGGACTAGCGGGAGGGTACACAGATACGCAGTATTTT.

This clonotype was observed a handful of times. The rearrangement uses TRBV11-3 and TRBJ2-1; D not resolved. There are 13 residues in the CDR3. V lost 5 bases and J 10 bases, leaving 15 bases between the germline ends. The germline CDR1 and CDR2 sequences are SGHNT and YENEEA. In DNA, the CDR3 is TGTGCCAGCAGCCTAAACTTGGCCGGAGAGCAGTTCTTC. This sequence encodes CASSLNLAGEQFF.

This clonotype showed up just a few times. This rearrangement joins TRBV5-1 to TRBJ2-5, with 9 bases that match TRBD1. Germline CDR1 is SGHRS and CDR2 is YFSETQ. With 3 bases clipped from V and 0 bases from J, the junction kept 3 bases outside the gene matches. This CDR3 region has 15 residues. The CDR3 protein is CASSSGQGYQETQYF. In DNA, the CDR3 is TGCGCCAGCAGCTCGGGACAGGGATACCAAGAGACCCAGTACTTC.

The sample holds many counts of this clonotype. The chain carries TRBV7-8 and TRBJ2-7; possible D gene TRBD1, 5 bases. The V and J ends lost 3 bases and 9 bases respectively, with 18 bases between them. CDR1 is SGHVS and CDR2 is FQNEAQ in the germline V gene. The CDR3 runs to 14 residues. CDR3 loop: CASSFGYGALGQYF. In DNA, the CDR3 is TGTGCCAGCAGCTTCGGATATGGGGCACTCGGGCAGTACTTC.

This clonotype was recorded many times. The chain recombines TRBV20-1 with TRBJ2-3; D possibly uses TRBD1 or TRBD2 (5 bases each). The CDR3 consists of 14 residues. The germline V gene encodes CDR1 DFQATT and CDR2 SNEGSKA (reference sequence). Trimming stripped 5 bases from V and 2 bases from J, with 14 bases between. CDR3 residues: CSAGGAALTDTQYF. The CDR3 nucleotides read TGCAGTGCTGGGGGAGCGGCGCTCACAGATACGCAGTATTTT.

The V and J genes are TRBV20-1 and TRBJ2-3, with D unresolved. V lost 0 bases to trimming and J lost 2 bases, with 9 bases between them. Per the germline V gene, CDR1 is DFQATT and CDR2 is SNEGSKA (reference sequence). CDR3 length equals 14 residues. The CDR3 region is CSARDPGITDTQYF. The DNA of the CDR3 is TGCAGTGCTAGAGATCCGGGTATCACAGATACGCAGTATTTT.

This clonotype was seen many times. The genes are TRBV5-1 and TRBJ2-5, with D tentatively TRBD2 (6 bases). The CDR3 totals 14 residues. The ends were cut back, 2 bases at V and 4 bases at J, with 12 bases in the middle. Per germline, CDR1 SGHRS and CDR2 YFSETQ. The CDR3: CASSFGQEGETQYF. The CDR3 DNA follows: TGCGCCAGCAGCTTTGGGCAGGAGGGAGAGACCCAGTACTTC.

Within the sample, this clonotype is medium-sized. The chain joins TRBV27 to TRBJ2-1; 8 bases fit TRBD2. Germline CDR1 MNHEY, CDR2 SMNVEV (reference sequence). V lost 6 bases, J lost 4 bases, and 5 bases stayed unmatched. The CDR3 runs 14 residues. The CDR3 reads CASSIAGLYNEQFF. As DNA, the CDR3 is TGTGCCAGCAGCATAGCGGGGCTTTACAATGAGCAGTTCTTC.

There are a few counts of this clonotype. The CDR3 DNA reads TGTGCCAGCAGTCGCTTCTTGATAGCGGGCGCCGGGGAGCTGTTTTTT. Its protein product is CASSRFLIAGAGELFF. The chain employs TRBV6-2 or TRBV6-3 and TRBJ2-2, with TRBD2 matching 7 bases. CDR3 length equals 16 residues. CDR1 and CDR2 (germline): MNHEY, SVGEGT. J gave up 6 bases and V 5 bases, and 12 bases lay outside the gene matches.